A selection of T cell receptor beta chains follows, all from one sample in a study of blood T cell repertoires in COVID-19. Using immunoSEQ multiplex PCR, the repertoire was profiled, and TCRdb retains in-frame clones only, with some absent. Found here are some 260,000 clones, roughly 80% of them singletons; the top ten hold approximately 4%. The sequencing sample was made of PBMCs or T cells enriched from blood (not recorded which). The receptors were sampled from a young man with acute COVID-19. Both conserved end residues are trimmed from each CDR3. Fields, in order: D gene, clone size, V gene, CDR3 protein. The D gene is left open where the match is weak. Size tells how often a clone was seen (once, few, many) or the class of an expanded clone, and some rows leave it out.

TRBD1,.,TRBV28,ASRTGYNSPLH
.,few,TRBV19,ASSMGQANYGYT
.,.,TRBV29-1,SVDLVGSIYGYT
.,few,TRBV7-9,ASSLEGVGSPLH
TRBD1,.,TRBV4-2,ASSEQGTNTEAF
TRBD2,.,TRBV7-2,ASSLQRGVSGELF
TRBD2,.,TRBV5-1,ASSLPSTSGFQETQY
.,.,TRBV19,ASSRGITTNEKLF
TRBD1,.,TRBV6-5,ASSWQTGGGTEAF
.,.,TRBV30,AWAPGGGLVNEQF
TRBD2,.,TRBV12-5,ASGSGTTYNEQF
.,.,TRBV27,ASSLSSAVSYNEQF
.,once,TRBV4-1,ASSQDGAGLF
.,once,TRBV3-1/TRBV3-2,ASTALSGNTIY
.,.,TRBV3-1/TRBV3-2,ASSQDPGKETQY
.,few,TRBV27,ASTNRAFGYGYT
TRBD1,.,TRBV14,ASSRSGQGASYNSPLH
.,.,TRBV5-6,ASSGAQGDTQY
TRBD2,.,TRBV4-2,ASSQAGRSSGRDEQF
.,.,TRBV19,ASRATGRYGYT
.,.,TRBV5-1,ASSLAAGGNSPLH
.,.,TRBV11-1,ASKDSTAYNEQF
TRBD2,.,TRBV27,ASSLTSGGFNEQF
.,once,TRBV5-1,ASSGTRGVTNYGYT
TRBD1,.,TRBV19,ASRPGQGANTGELF
.,.,TRBV28,ASSLPPSGGELF
.,few,TRBV21-1,ASSRYRGSYNEQF